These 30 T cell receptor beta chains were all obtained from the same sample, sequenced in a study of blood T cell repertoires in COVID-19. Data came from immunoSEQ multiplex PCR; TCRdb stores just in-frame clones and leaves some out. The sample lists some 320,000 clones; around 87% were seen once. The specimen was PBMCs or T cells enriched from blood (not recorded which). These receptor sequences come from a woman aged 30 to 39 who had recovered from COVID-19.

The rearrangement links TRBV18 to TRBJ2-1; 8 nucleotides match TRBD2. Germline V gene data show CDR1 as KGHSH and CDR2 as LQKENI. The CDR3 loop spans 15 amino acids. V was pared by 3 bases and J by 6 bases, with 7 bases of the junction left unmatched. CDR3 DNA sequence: TGTGCCAGCTCACCGGGGAGACTAGCGATCAATGAGCAGTTCTTC. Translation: CASSPGRLAINEQFF.

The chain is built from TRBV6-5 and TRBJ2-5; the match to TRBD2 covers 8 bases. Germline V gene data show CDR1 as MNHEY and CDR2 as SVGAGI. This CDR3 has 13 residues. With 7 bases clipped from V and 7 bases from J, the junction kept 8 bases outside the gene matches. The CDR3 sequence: CASILAGPGTQYF. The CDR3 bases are TGTGCCAGCATCCTAGCGGGCCCAGGGACCCAGTACTTC.

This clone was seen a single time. The CDR3 nucleotides are TGTGCCAGCAGCTGGACAGGGAGCATTCAGTACTTC. It translates to CASSWTGSIQYF. J is TRBJ2-4 and V is TRBV7-2; 8 bases are shared with TRBD1. This CDR3 contains 12 residues. Germline V CDR1 and CDR2: SGHTA, FQGNSA. The V and J ends lost 4 bases and 9 bases, in that order; junction bases with no gene match: 2.

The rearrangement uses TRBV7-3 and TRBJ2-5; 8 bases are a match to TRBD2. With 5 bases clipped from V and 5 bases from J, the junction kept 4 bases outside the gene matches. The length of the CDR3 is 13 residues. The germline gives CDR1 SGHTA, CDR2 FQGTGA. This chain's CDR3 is CASSAGGRETQYF. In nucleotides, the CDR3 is TGTGCCAGCAGCGCCGGCGGGAGGGAGACCCAGTACTTC.

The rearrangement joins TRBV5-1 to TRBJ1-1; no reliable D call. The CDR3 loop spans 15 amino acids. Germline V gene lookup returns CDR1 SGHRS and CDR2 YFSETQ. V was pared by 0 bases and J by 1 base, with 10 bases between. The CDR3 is CASSLVGRGNTEAFF. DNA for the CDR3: TGCGCCAGCAGCTTGGTCGGGCGGGGGAACACTGAAGCTTTCTTT. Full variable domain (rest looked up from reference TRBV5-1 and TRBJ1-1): KAGVTQTPRYLIKTRGQQVTLSCSPISGHRSVSWYQQTPGQGLQFLFEYFSETQRNKGNFPGRFSGRQFSNSRSEMNVSTLELGDSALYLCASSLVGRGNTEAFFGQGTRLTVV.

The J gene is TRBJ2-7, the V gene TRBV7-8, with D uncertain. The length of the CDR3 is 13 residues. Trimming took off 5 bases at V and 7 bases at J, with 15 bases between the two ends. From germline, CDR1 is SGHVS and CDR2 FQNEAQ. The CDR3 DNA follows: TGTGCCAGCAGCCACTCGGGTAGTAGAGAGCAGTACTTC. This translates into CASSHSGSREQYF.

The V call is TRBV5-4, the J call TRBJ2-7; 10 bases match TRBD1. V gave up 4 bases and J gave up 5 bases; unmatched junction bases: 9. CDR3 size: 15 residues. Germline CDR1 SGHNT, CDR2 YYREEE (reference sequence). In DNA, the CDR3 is TGTGCCAGCAGCCGGCCCGGGACAGGGGAAAACGAGCAGTACTTC. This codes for CASSRPGTGENEQYF.

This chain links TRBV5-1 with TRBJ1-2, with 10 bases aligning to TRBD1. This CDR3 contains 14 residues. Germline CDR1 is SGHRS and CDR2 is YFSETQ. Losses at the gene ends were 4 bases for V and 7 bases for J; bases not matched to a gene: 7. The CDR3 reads CASSLTTGGFGYTF. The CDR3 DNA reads TGCGCCAGCAGCCTAACGACAGGGGGCTTTGGCTACACCTTC. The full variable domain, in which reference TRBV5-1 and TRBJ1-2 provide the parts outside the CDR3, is KAGVTQTPRYLIKTRGQQVTLSCSPISGHRSVSWYQQTPGQGLQFLFEYFSETQRNKGNFPGRFSGRQFSNSRSEMNVSTLELGDSALYLCASSLTTGGFGYTFGSGTRLTVV.

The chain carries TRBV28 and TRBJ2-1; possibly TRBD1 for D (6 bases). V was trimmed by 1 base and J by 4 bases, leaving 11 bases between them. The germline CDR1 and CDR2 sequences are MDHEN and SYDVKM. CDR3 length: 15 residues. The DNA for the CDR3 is TGTGCCAGCAGTTTATTCCGGACAGAGTACAATGAGCAGTTCTTC. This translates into CASSLFRTEYNEQFF. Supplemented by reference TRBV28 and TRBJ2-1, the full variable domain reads DVKVTQSSRYLVKRTGEKVFLECVQDMDHENMFWYRQDPGLGLRLIYFSYDVKMKEKGDIPEGYSVSREKKERFSLILESASTNQTSMYLCASSLFRTEYNEQFFGPGTRLTVL.

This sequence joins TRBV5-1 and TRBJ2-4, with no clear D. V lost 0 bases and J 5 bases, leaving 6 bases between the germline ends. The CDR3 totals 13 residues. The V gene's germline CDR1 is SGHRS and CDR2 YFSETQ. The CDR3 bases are TGCGCCAGCAGCTTGGTGGCAGAAAACATTCAGTACTTC. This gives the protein CASSLVAENIQYF. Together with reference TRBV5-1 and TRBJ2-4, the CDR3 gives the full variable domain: KAGVTQTPRYLIKTRGQQVTLSCSPISGHRSVSWYQQTPGQGLQFLFEYFSETQRNKGNFPGRFSGRQFSNSRSEMNVSTLELGDSALYLCASSLVAENIQYFGAGTRLSVL.

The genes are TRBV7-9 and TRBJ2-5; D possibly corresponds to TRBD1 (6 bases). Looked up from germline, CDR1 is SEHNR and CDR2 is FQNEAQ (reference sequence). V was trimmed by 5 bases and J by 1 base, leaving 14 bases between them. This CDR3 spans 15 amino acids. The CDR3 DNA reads TGTGCCAGCAGCCGTAAGACAGGCATCCAAGAGACCCAGTACTTC. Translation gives CASSRKTGIQETQYF.

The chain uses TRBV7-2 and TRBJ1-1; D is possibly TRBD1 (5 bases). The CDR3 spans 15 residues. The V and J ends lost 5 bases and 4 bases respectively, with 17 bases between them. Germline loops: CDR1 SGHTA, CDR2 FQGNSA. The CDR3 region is CASSQNDDSSTEAFF. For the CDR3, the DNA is TGTGCCAGCAGCCAAAATGACGACAGTAGCACTGAAGCTTTCTTT.

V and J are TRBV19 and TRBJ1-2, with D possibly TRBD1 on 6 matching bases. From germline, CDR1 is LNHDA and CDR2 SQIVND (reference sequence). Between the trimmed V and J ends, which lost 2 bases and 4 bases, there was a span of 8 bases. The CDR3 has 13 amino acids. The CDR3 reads CASSITGPYGYTF. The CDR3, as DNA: TGTGCCAGTAGTATAACAGGGCCCTATGGCTACACCTTC.

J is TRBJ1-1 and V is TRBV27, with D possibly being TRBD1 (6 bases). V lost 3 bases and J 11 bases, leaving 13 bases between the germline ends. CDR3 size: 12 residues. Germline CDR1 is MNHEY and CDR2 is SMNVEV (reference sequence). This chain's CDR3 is CASSFVGGEAFF. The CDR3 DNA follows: TGTGCCAGCAGTTTCGTAGGGGGAGAGGCTTTCTTT.

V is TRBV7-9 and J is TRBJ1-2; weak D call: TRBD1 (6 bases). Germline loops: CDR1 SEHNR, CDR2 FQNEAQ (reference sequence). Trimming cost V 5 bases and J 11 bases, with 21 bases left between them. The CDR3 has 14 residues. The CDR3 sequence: CASSTPGQGSSYTF. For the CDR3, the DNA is TGTGCCAGCAGCACACCGGGACAAGGCTCCAGTTACACCTTC.

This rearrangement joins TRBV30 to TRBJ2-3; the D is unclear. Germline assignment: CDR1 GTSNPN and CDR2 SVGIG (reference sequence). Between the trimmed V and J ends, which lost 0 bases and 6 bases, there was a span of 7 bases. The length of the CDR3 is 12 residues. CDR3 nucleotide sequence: TGTGCCTGGAGTGTATGGCTCGATACGCAGTATTTT. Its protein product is CAWSVWLDTQYF.

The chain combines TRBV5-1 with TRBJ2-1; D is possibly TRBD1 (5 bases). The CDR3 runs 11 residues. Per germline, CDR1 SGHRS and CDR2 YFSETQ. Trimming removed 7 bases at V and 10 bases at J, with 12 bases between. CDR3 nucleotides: TGCGCCAGCCCGGCCAAGGGGGAGCAGTTCTTC. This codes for CASPAKGEQFF.

The CDR3 reads CASSSRTTGTQYF. CDR3 in DNA: TGTGCCAGCAGCTCACGGACTACCGGGACCCAGTACTTC. J is TRBJ2-5 and V is TRBV5-5; possibly TRBD2 for D (6 bases). The V end lost 3 bases, the J end lost 7 bases, and 13 bases lay between the germline ends. This CDR3 comprises 13 residues. Germline CDR1 and CDR2: SGHKS and YYEKEE (reference sequence).

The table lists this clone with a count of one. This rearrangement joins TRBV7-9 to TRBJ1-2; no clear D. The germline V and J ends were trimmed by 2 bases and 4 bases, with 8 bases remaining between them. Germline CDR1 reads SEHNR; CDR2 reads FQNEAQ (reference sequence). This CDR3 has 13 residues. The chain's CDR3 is CASSLSNGYGYTF. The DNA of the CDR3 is TGTGCCAGCAGCTTAAGTAACGGCTATGGCTACACCTTC.

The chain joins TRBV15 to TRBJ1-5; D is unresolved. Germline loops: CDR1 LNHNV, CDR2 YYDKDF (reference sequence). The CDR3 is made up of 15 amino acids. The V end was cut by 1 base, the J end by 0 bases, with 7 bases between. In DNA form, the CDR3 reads TGTGCCACCAGCAGAGTTATCTATAGCAATCAGCCCCAGCATTTT. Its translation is CATSRVIYSNQPQHF. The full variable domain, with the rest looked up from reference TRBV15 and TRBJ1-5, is DAMVIQNPRYQVTQFGKPVTLSCSQTLNHNVMYWYQQKSSQAPKLLFHYYDKDFNNEADTPDNFQSRRPNTSFCFLDIRSPGLGDTAMYLCATSRVIYSNQPQHFGDGTRLSIL.

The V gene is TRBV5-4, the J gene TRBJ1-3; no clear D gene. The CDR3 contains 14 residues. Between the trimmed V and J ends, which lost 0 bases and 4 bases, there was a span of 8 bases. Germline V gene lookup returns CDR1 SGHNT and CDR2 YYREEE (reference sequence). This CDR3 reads CASSLGHRGNTIYF. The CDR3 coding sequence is TGTGCCAGCAGCTTGGGTCACAGAGGAAACACCATATATTTT.

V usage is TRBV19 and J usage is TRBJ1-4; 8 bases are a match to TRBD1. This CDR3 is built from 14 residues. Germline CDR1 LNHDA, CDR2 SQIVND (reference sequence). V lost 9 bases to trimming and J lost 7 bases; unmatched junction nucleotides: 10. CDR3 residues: CASRDRGGSEKLFF. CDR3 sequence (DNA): TGTGCCAGCCGTGACAGGGGTGGAAGTGAAAAACTGTTTTTT.

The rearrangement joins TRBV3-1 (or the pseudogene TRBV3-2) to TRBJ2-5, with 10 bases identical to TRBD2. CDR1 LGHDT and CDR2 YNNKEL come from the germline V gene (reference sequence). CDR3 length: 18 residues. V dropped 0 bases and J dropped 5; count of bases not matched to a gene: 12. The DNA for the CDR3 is TGTGCCAGCAGCCAAGATGGCGGTAGCGGGGGGCCTCGGGAGACCCAGTACTTC. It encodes CASSQDGGSGGPRETQYF.

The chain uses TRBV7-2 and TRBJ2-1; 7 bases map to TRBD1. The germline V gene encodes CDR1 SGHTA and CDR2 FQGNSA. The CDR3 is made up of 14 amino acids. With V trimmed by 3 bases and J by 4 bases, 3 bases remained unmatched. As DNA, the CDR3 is TGTGCCAGCAGCTTTCAGGGACAGTACAATGAGCAGTTCTTC. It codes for CASSFQGQYNEQFF.

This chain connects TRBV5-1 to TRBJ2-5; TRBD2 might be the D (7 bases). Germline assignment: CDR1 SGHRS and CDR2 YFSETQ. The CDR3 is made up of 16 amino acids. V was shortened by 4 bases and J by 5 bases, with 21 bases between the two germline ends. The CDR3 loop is CASSPHLAGGRETQYF. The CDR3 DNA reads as TGCGCCAGCAGCCCCCACCTGGCCGGGGGGCGGGAGACCCAGTACTTC.

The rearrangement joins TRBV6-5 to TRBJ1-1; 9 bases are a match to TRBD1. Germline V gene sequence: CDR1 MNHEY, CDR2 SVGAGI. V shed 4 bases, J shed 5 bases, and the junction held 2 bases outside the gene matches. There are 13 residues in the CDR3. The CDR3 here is CASSWTGVTEAFF. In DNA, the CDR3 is TGTGCCAGCAGTTGGACAGGGGTTACTGAAGCTTTCTTT.

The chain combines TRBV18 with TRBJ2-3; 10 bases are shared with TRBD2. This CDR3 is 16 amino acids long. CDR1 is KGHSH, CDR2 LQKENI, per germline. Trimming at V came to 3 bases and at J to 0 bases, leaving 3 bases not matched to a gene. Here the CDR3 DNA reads TGTGCCAGCTCACCCTTAGCGGGGGGCAGCACAGATACGCAGTATTTT. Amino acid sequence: CASSPLAGGSTDTQYF.

In DNA form, the CDR3 reads TGTGCCAGCCAGTTTACAGGCGGGGGGGCGCGGGAGCAGTTCTTC. Translation: CASQFTGGGAREQFF. The rearrangement joins TRBV28 to TRBJ2-1, with TRBD2 matching 9 bases. V was pared by 8 bases and J by 10 bases, with 15 bases of the junction left unmatched. The germline V gene has CDR1 MDHEN and CDR2 SYDVKM. The CDR3 totals 15 residues.

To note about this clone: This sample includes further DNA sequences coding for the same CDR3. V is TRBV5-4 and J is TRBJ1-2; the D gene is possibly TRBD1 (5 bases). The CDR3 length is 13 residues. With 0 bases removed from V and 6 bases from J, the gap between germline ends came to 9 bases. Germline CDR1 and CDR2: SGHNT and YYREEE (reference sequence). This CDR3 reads CASSLAGGDGYTF. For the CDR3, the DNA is TGTGCCAGCAGCTTGGCCGGAGGGGATGGCTACACCTTC.

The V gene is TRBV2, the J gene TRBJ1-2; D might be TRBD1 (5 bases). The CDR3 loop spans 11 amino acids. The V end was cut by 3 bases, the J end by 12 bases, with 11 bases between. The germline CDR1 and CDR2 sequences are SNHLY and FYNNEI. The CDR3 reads CASSEDKGNTF. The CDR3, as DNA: TGTGCCAGCAGTGAGGATAAGGGGAACACCTTC.